The 6 T cell receptor beta chains in this list originate from one sample, sequenced in a study of T cell responses to AZD1222 COVID-19 vaccine. Sequenced by immunoSEQ multiplex PCR; TCRdb stores in-frame clones only, minus some. The table has approximately 150,000 clones, nearly 90% seen once. Specimen: peripheral blood, collected 28 days after the second dose of the MenACWY control vaccine. These receptors were taken from an adult who received the MenACWY meningococcal vaccine as a control.

The chain joins TRBV6-5 to TRBJ2-7; weak D call: TRBD2 (6 bases). CDR1 and CDR2 (germline): MNHEY, SVGAGI. V lost 0 bases and J lost 2, with 11 bases in between. The CDR3 loop spans 15 amino acids. The DNA for the CDR3 is TGTGCCAGCAGTTACTCGTTAGCGGACCCCTACGAGCAGTACTTC. Protein: CASSYSLADPYEQYF.

The chain carries TRBV28 and TRBJ1-2, with 10 positions matching TRBD1. Per germline, CDR1 MDHEN and CDR2 SYDVKM. V shed 6 bases, J shed 4 bases, and the junction held 2 bases outside the gene matches. The CDR3 is 13 amino acids. In nucleotides, the CDR3 is TGTGCCAGCAGCTGGGACAGGGGCTATGGCTACACCTTC. This sequence encodes CASSWDRGYGYTF.

The chain carries TRBV2 and TRBJ1-1; D is unclear. V lost 2 bases and J 11 bases, leaving 15 bases between the germline ends. The CDR3 is 13 amino acids. Looked up from germline, CDR1 is SNHLY and CDR2 is FYNNEI. The CDR3 region has the DNA TGTGCCAGCAGTGAAACATCCGGGGATTTGGCTTTCTTT. This translates into CASSETSGDLAFF.

V is TRBV2 and J is TRBJ2-7, with D uncertain. V shed 1 base and J shed 5 bases, with 6 bases lying between them. The CDR3 totals 12 residues. Germline V CDR1 and CDR2: SNHLY, FYNNEI. The CDR3 nucleotides read TGTGCCAGCAGTGAAGGGTATAACGAGCAGTACTTC. It is translated as CASSEGYNEQYF. Full variable domain (rest looked up from reference TRBV2 and TRBJ2-7): EPEVTQTPSHQVTQMGQEVILRCVPISNHLYFYWYRQILGQKVEFLVSFYNNEISEKSEIFDDQFSVERPDGSNFTLKIRSTKLEDSAMYFCASSEGYNEQYFGPGTRLTVT.

Remarks on this clone: The same CDR3 can be traced to other DNA sequences in this sample. V and J are TRBV9 and TRBJ2-5; D is perhaps TRBD1 (6 bases). V dropped 1 base and J dropped 5 bases, with 9 bases sitting between them. Germline CDR1 is SGDLS and CDR2 is YYNGEE. The CDR3 has 13 amino acids. In DNA form, the CDR3 reads TGTGCCAGCAGCGTACAGGGGCAGGAGACCCAGTACTTC. Protein: CASSVQGQETQYF.

This chain connects TRBV5-6 to TRBJ1-6; D is unresolved. With 6 bases removed from V and 7 bases from J, the gap between germline ends came to 17 bases. The CDR3 spans 15 residues. Germline V lookup: CDR1 SGHDT, CDR2 YYEEEE. The DNA for the CDR3 is TGTGCCAGCACCACCGTAGGAGCGCAGAATTCACCCCTCCACTTT. It is translated as CASTTVGAQNSPLHF.